The rows below give T cell receptor beta chains drawn from one sample of a study of T cells after yellow fever vaccination. One entry per CDR3 protein results from TCRdb running MiXCR on the 5' RACE reads. The sample shows roughly 250,000 distinct CDR3 sequences, 10% to 15% of them seen only once. This specimen was CD4+ T cells sorted from PBMCs, taken 45 days after the yellow fever booster vaccination. Receptors originate from a young man who received the YFV17D yellow fever vaccine. Both conserved end residues are part of each CDR3. A D gene is named only where the DNA matches it firmly. Clone size is given for some rows only: seen once, a few or many times, or a class if the clone is expanded.

>TRBJ2-2|many|TRBV12-3/TRBV12-4|-
TGTGCCAGCAGGTTTAGCGGTAACACCGGGGAGCTGTTTTTT
CASRFSGNTGELFF
>TRBJ1-1|-|TRBV27|-
TGTGCCAGCACTAGGGGGGGTGGCGTACCGAACACTGAAGCTTTCTTT
CASTRGGGVPNTEAFF
>TRBJ2-1|-|TRBV20-1|-
TGCAGTGCTCCCGGTAGCTCCTACAATGAGCAGTTCTTC
CSAPGSSYNEQFF
>TRBJ1-1|-|TRBV28|-
TGTGCCAGCGGCCATCCGAGACAGTCGGGCACTGAAGCTTTCTTT
CASGHPRQSGTEAFF
>TRBJ2-3|few|TRBV2|-
TGTGCCAGCAGTGGCCTCACAGATACGCAGTATTTT
CASSGLTDTQYF
>TRBJ2-5|-|TRBV20-1|TRBD2
TGCAGTGCTCCCCCAGCGGGAGGAGAGACCCAGTACTTC
CSAPPAGGETQYF
>TRBJ2-3|once|TRBV29-1|-
TGCAGCGTTCAAAGGTACAGCGGGAGCACAGATACGCAGTATTTT
CSVQRYSGSTDTQYF
>TRBJ2-1|-|TRBV2|-
TGTGCCAGCAGTGTGGGATGGGGTGAGCAGTTCTTC
CASSVGWGEQFF
>TRBJ2-4|few|TRBV19|-
TGTGCCAGTAGTATAACGGGGCATGGGGCCATTCAGTACTTC
CASSITGHGAIQYF
>TRBJ2-7|-|TRBV29-1|TRBD1
TGCAGCGTTGTTACCGGGACAGCTTTATACGAGCAGTACTTC
CSVVTGTALYEQYF
>TRBJ2-5|many|TRBV20-1|TRBD1
TGCAGTGCGAACCGGGACAGGGGAGAGACCCAGTACTTC
CSANRDRGETQYF
>TRBJ1-2|few|TRBV20-1|-
TGCAGTGCTCCGGGGCCGTCCATCGACGGCTACACCTTC
CSAPGPSIDGYTF
>TRBJ2-7|-|TRBV5-1|-
TGCGCCAGCAGCCCGGAGGGGTCGGGGAGGCGCGCTAACGAGCAGTACTTC
CASSPEGSGRRANEQYF
>TRBJ2-1|-|TRBV9|-
TGTGCCAGCAGCCACCTCAAGAGGTCCTACAATGAGCAGTTCTTC
CASSHLKRSYNEQFF
>TRBJ2-1|few|TRBV29-1|-
TGCAGCGTTGACTCCTCCGGGACCACCTCCTACAATGAGCAGTTCTTC
CSVDSSGTTSYNEQFF
>TRBJ2-7|-|TRBV20-1|TRBD1
TGCAGTGCTACGGTCGGGACAGGGGACTACGAGCAGTACTTC
CSATVGTGDYEQYF
>TRBJ2-3|-|TRBV9|-
TGTGCCAGCAGCGTAGTGGCGTGGGGCACAGATACGCAGTATTTT
CASSVVAWGTDTQYF
>TRBJ2-1|few|TRBV6-1|TRBD2
TGTGCCAGTACCCTAGCGGGAATTAGGAATGAGCAGTTCTTC
CASTLAGIRNEQFF
>TRBJ2-7|-|TRBV5-1|TRBD2
TGCGCCAGCAGCTCCCTCACCAGCGGGAGTTCCTACGAGCAGTACTTC
CASSSLTSGSSYEQYF
>TRBJ2-3|few|TRBV7-2|-
TGTGCCAGCAGCTTGACCCTAACGCAGACAGATACGCAGTATTTT
CASSLTLTQTDTQYF
>TRBJ2-5|-|TRBV5-1|-
TGCGCCAGCAGCTCCCGGGACCCCCAAGAGACCCAGTACTTC
CASSSRDPQETQYF
>TRBJ2-7|-|TRBV27|TRBD1
TGTGCCAGCAGCACAGGGGGTGACCACGAGCAGTACTTC
CASSTGGDHEQYF
>TRBJ2-5|few|TRBV9|-
TGTGCCAGCAGCGTAGCGGATTACGAGACCCAGTACTTC
CASSVADYETQYF
>TRBJ1-5|-|TRBV15|-
TGTGCCACCAGCAGTCTAAATCTAGGCAATCAGCCCCAGCATTTT
CATSSLNLGNQPQHF
>TRBJ2-3|many|TRBV29-1|-
TGCAGCGCCCGAGAGGGTGGGAGCACAGATACGCAGTATTTT
CSAREGGSTDTQYF
>TRBJ2-5|few|TRBV5-5|-
TGTGCCAGCACCCCCTCCGGGGGCGGCGGGACCCAGTACTTC
CASTPSGGGGTQYF
>TRBJ2-1|few|TRBV4-2|TRBD2
TGTGCCAGCAGCCAAGTGGGACTAGCGGGAGAAAGGGACAATGAGCAGTTCTTC
CASSQVGLAGERDNEQFF
>TRBJ2-2|-|TRBV6-5|-
TGTGCCAGCAGATATGGACAAACTCGCGGGGAGCTGTTTTTT
CASRYGQTRGELFF
>TRBJ2-7|-|TRBV18|-
TGTGCCAGCTCACCAAGCCTGACCTACGAGCAGTACTTC
CASSPSLTYEQYF
>TRBJ2-7|few|TRBV3-1|TRBD2
TGTGCCAGCAGCCAAGTCCAGGGCGGGAGCCACGAGCAGTACTTC
CASSQVQGGSHEQYF
>TRBJ2-3|many|TRBV28|TRBD2
TGTGCCAGCAGGGGGGAGATGGTAGCGGGGACGGATACGCAGTATTTT
CASRGEMVAGTDTQYF
>TRBJ2-7|-|TRBV7-9|-
TGTGCCAGCAGCTTAGGCCCGGGCCCGACAGCCTACGAGCAGTACTTC
CASSLGPGPTAYEQYF
>TRBJ2-5|-|TRBV12-3/TRBV12-4|TRBD2
TGTGCCAGCAGTTTAGCGGGAAGCCTAGCGGGCAGAACCCAGTACTTC
CASSLAGSLAGRTQYF
>TRBJ2-7|few|TRBV5-1|-
TGCGCCAGCAGTTCCGCCGGGACGCTAAGACCCTACGAGCAGTACTTC
CASSSAGTLRPYEQYF
>TRBJ2-5|-|TRBV15|TRBD2
TGTGCCACCAGCCCTGGACTAGCGCCTCAAGAGACCCAGTACTTC
CATSPGLAPQETQYF
>TRBJ1-5|-|TRBV6-1|TRBD1
TGTGCCAGCAGGGGACAGGGGGTCGGCAGTCAGCCCCAGCATTTT
CASRGQGVGSQPQHF